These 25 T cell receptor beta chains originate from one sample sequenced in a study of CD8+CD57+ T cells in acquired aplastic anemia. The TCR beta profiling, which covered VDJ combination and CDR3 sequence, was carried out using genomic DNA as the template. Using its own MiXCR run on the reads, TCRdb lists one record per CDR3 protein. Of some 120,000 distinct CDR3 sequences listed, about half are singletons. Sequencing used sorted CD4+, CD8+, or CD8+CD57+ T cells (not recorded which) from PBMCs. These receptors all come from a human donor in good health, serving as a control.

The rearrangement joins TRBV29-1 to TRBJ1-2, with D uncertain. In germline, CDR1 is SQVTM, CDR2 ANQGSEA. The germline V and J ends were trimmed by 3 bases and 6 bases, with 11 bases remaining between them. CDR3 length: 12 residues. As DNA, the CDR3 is TGCAGCGTTGATCGGTCAGCGGATGGCTACACCTTC. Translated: CSVDRSADGYTF.

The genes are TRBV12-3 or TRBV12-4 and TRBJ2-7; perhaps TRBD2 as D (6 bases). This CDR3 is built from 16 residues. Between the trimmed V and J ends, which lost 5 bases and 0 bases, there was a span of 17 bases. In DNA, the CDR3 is TGTGCCAGCAGTCCCCTGCGGAGGGCCCACTCCTACGAGCAGTACTTC. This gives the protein CASSPLRRAHSYEQYF.

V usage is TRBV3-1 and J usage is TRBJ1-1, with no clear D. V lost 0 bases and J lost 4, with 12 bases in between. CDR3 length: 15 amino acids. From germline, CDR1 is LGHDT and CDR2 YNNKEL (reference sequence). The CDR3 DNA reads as TGTGCCAGCAGCCAAGAAGGGCTGCTTCGCACTGAAGCTTTCTTT. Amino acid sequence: CASSQEGLLRTEAFF.

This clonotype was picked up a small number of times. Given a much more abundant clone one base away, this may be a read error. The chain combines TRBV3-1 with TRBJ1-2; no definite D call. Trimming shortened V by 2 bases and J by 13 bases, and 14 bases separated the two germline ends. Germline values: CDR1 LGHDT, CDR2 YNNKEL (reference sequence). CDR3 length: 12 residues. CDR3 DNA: TGTGCCAGCAGCCAACGATACATGGTGGTCACCTTC. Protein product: CASSQRYMVVTF.

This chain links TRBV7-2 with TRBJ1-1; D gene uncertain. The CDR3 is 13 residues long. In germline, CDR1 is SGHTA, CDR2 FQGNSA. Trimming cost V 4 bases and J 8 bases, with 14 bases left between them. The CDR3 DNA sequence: TGTGCCAGCAGCTCTGGTGGGCAGTCGGAAGCTTTCTTT. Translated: CASSSGGQSEAFF.

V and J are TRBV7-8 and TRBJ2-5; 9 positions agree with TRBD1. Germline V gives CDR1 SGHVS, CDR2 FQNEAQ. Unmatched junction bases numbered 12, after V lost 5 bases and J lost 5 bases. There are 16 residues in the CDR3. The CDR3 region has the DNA TGTGCCAGCAGCCAAGATGGGGACAGGGTGTCCGAGACCCAGTACTTC. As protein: CASSQDGDRVSETQYF.

The CDR3 region has the DNA TGTGCCATCGGGACAGGGGACTCCAATCAGCCCCAGCATTTT. The encoded protein is CAIGTGDSNQPQHF. The chain has TRBV10-3 and TRBJ1-5; TRBD1 matches at 10 bases. Losses at the gene ends were 8 bases for V and 3 bases for J; bases not matched to a gene: 4. The CDR3 length is 14 residues. CDR1 is ENHRY and CDR2 is SYGVKD in the germline V gene.

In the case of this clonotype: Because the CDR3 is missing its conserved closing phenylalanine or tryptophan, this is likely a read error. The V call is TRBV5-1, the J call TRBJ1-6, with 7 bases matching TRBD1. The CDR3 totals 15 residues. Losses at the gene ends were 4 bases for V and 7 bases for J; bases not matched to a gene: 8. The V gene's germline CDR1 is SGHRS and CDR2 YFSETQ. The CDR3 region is CASSEWDSLNSPLHL. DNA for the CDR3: TGCGCCAGCAGCGAGTGGGACAGCCTCAATTCACCCCTCCACCTT.

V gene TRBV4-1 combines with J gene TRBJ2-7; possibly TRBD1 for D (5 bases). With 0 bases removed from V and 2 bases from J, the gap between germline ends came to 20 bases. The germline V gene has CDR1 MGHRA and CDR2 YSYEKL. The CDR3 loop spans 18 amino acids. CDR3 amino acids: CASSQDHWRQSLPYEQYV. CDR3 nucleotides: TGCGCCAGCAGCCAAGATCACTGGAGACAGTCTCTACCCTACGAGCAGTACGTC.

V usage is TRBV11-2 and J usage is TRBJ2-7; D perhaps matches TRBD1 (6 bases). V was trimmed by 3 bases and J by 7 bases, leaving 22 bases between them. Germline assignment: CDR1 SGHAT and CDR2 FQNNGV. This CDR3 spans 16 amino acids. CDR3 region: CASSLEPGHPGVEQYF. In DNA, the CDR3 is TGTGCCAGCAGCTTGGAGCCGGGACACCCCGGGGTGGAGCAGTACTTC.

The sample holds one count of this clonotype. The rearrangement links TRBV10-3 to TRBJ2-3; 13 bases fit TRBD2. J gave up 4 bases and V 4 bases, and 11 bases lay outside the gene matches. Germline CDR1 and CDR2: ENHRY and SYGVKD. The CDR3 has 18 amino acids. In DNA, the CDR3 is TGTGCCATCAGTGCCCTACTAGCGGGGGGGCTGGGGGCAGATACGCAGTATTTT. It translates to CAISALLAGGLGADTQYF.

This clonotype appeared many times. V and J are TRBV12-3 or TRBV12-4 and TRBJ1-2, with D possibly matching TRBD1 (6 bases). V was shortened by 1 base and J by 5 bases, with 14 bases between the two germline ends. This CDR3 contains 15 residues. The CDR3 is CASSLGGQLLYGYTF. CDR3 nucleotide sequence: TGTGCCAGCAGTTTAGGAGGACAGCTTCTTTATGGCTACACCTTC.

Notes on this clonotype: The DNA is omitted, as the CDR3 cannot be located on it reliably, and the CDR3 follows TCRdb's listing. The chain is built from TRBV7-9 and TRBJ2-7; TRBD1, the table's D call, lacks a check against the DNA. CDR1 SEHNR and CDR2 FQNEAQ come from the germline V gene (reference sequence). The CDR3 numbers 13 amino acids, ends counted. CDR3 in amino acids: CASSFGQGTAKTF.

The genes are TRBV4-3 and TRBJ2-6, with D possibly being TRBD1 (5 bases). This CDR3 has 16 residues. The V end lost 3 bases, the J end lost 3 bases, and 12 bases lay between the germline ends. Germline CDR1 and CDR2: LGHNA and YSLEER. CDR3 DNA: TGCGCCAGCAGCCATGCCTCAGGGAATGGGGCCAACGTCCTGACTTTC. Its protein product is CASSHASGNGANVLTF.

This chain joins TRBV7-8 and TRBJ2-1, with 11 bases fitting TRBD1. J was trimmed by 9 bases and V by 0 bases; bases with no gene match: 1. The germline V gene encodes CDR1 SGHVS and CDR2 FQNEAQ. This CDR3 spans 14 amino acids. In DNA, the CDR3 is TGTGCCAGCAGCTTAGCGGGGACAGGGGGTGAGCAGTTCTTC. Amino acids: CASSLAGTGGEQFF.

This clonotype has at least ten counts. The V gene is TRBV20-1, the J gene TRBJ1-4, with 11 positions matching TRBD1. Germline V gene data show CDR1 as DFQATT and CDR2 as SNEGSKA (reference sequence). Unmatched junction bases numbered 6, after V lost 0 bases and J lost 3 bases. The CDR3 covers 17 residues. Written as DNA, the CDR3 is TGCAGTGCTAGAGATCCCAGGACAGGGGGCTCTAATGAAAAACTGTTTTTT. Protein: CSARDPRTGGSNEKLFF.

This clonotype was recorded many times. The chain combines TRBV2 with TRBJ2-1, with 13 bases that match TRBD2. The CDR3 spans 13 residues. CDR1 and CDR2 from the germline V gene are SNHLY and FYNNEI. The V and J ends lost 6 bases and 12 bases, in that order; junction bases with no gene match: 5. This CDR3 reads CASRTSGGRSQFF. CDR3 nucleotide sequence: TGTGCCAGCAGGACTAGCGGGGGGCGGTCGCAGTTCTTC. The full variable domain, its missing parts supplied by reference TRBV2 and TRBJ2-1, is EPEVTQTPSHQVTQMGQEVILRCVPISNHLYFYWYRQILGQKVEFLVSFYNNEISEKSEIFDDQFSVERPDGSNFTLKIRSTKLEDSAMYFCASRTSGGRSQFFGPGTRLTVL.

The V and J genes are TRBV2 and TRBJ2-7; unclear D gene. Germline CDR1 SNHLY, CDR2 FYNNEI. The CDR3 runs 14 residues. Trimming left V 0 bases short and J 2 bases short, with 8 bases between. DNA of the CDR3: TGTGCCAGCAGTGAAGCGCTCACCGCCTACGAGCAGTACTTC. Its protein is CASSEALTAYEQYF.

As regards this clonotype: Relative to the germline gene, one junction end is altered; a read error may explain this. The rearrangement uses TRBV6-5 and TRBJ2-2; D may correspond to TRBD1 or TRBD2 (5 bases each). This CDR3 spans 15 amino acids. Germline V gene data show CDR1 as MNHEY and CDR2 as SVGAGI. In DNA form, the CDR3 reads TGTGCCAGCAGTTACTCGAGGGGTGGGGACGGGAAGCTGTTTTTT. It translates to CASSYSRGGDGKLFF.

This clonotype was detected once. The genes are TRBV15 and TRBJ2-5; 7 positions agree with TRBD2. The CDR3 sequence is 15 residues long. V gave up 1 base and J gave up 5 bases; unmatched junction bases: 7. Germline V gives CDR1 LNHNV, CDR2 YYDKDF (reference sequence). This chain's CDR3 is CATSRGPEGGETQYF. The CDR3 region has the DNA TGTGCCACCAGCAGAGGCCCCGAGGGAGGGGAGACCCAGTACTTC.

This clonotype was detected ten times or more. The CDR3 DNA is TGTGCCACCAGTGGGGGGACAGGGACCCTTTCGGATGAGCAGTTCTTC. It specifies CATSGGTGTLSDEQFF. The chain links TRBV24-1 to TRBJ2-1; 9 bases line up with TRBD1. The CDR3 contains 16 residues. Losses at the gene ends were 5 bases for V and 8 bases for J; bases not matched to a gene: 12. Germline CDR1 KGHDR, CDR2 SFDVKD.

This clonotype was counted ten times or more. The CDR3 reads CASSPGGWHTGELFF. CDR3 bases: TGTGCCAGCAGCCCCGGGGGTTGGCACACCGGGGAGCTGTTTTTT. This chain connects TRBV7-2 to TRBJ2-2; possible D gene TRBD2, 6 bases. V gave up 5 bases and J gave up 3 bases, with 13 bases separating them. The CDR3 covers 15 residues. Germline V gives CDR1 SGHTA, CDR2 FQGNSA.

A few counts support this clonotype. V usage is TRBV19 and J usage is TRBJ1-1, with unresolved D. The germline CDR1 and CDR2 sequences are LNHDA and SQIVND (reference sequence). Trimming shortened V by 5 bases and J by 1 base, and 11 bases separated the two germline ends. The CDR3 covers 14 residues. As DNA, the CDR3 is TGTGCCAGTAGTTCTTCCGGGAAGAACACTGAAGCTTTCTTT. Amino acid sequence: CASSSSGKNTEAFF. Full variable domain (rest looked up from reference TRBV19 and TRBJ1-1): DGGITQSPKYLFRKEGQNVTLSCEQNLNHDAMYWYRQDPGQGLRLIYYSQIVNDFQKGDIAEGYSVSREKKESFPLTVTSAQKNPTAFYLCASSSSGKNTEAFFGQGTRLTVV.

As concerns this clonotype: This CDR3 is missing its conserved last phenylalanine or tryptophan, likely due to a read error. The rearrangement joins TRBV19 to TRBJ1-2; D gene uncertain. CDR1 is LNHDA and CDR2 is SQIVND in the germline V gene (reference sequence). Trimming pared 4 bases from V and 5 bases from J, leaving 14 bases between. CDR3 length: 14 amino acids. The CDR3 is CASSKTLAGYGYTS. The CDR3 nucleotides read TGTGCCAGTAGTAAGACGTTGGCGGGGTATGGCTACACCTCC.

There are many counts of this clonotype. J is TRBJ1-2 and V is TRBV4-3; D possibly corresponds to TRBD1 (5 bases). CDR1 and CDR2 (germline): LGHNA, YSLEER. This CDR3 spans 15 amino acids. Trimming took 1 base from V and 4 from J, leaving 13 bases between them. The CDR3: CASSQGPSGGYGYTF. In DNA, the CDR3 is TGCGCCAGCAGCCAAGGGCCGAGCGGGGGCTATGGCTACACCTTC.